The 20 T cell receptor beta chains reported below all come from one sample, sequenced in a study of CD4 and CD8 cells across lung adenocarcinoma regions. TCRdb re-analysed the PCR reads in MiXCR, keeping a single row per CDR3 protein. Of 7,400 or so distinct CDR3 sequences listed, approximately 45% are singletons. The sample was CD4+ T cells from the margin of a lung tumor. The origin of the receptors is a male donor with lung adenocarcinoma. The CD4 and CD8 labels of this study may be unreliable.

The CDR3 reads CASRYQRGQETQYF. The CDR3 bases are TGTGCCAGCAGGTACCAGCGGGGGCAAGAGACCCAGTACTTC. V gene TRBV6-5 combines with J gene TRBJ2-1; 8 nucleotides match TRBD2. The end of the DNA fits TRBJ2-5 better, so the J call may be wrong. The CDR3 extends over 14 amino acids. Germline loops: CDR1 MNHEY, CDR2 SVGAGI.

With respect to this clonotype: One end of the junction fails to match germline, which may point to a read error. The rearrangement links TRBV27 to TRBJ2-3, with D perhaps given as TRBD1 or TRBD2 (5 bases each). The germline V gene has CDR1 MNHEY and CDR2 SMNVEV (reference sequence). This CDR3 is 19 amino acids long. The CDR3 sequence is CASRATGLSGLSGTDMQYF. In DNA, the CDR3 is TGTGCCAGCAGAGCCACGGGGCTATCGGGGCTGTCTGGCACAGACATGCAGTATTTC.

About this clonotype: Relative to the germline gene, one junction end is altered; a read error may explain this. V is TRBV6-1 and J is TRBJ2-1; TRBD1 aligns across 8 bases. Germline V gives CDR1 MNHNS, CDR2 SASEGT. The CDR3 extends over 19 amino acids. The DNA of the CDR3 is TGTGCCAGCAGTAAGACTTGGACAGGGTTGCTCCCTGGCGCCTACGTGCAGTCCTTC. This sequence encodes CASSKTWTGLLPGAYVQSF.

The rearrangement links TRBV29-1 to TRBJ1-1; 7 bases map to TRBD1. V trimming: 7 bases; J trimming: 3 bases; junction bases outside the gene matches: 5. The CDR3 runs 12 residues. From germline, CDR1 is SQVTM and CDR2 ANQGSEA. CDR3 loop: CSATRGDTEAFF. CDR3 bases: TGCAGCGCCACCAGGGGGGACACTGAAGCTTTCTTT.

This clonotype showed up just a few times. The chain combines TRBV7-9 with TRBJ2-3; TRBD2 agrees at 15 bases. The CDR3 sequence is 19 residues long. With V trimmed by 2 bases and J by 3 bases, 9 bases remained unmatched. Germline V gives CDR1 SEHNR, CDR2 FQNEAQ (reference sequence). The CDR3 loop reads CASSLWWTSGGAGTDTQYF. The CDR3 DNA reads TGTGCCAGCAGCTTATGGTGGACTAGCGGGGGGGCGGGGACAGATACGCAGTATTTT.

The rearrangement links TRBV6-1 to TRBJ2-5; D uncertain. The DNA end is a closer match to TRBJ2-7, so the J assignment may be wrong. The CDR3 is made up of 13 amino acids. Germline V CDR1 and CDR2: MNHNS, SASEGT. CDR3: CASRKGNPYEQYF. CDR3 nucleotides: TGTGCCAGCAGAAAAGGGAACCCCTACGAGCAGTACTTC.

This clonotype was picked up many times. The rearrangement uses TRBV27 and TRBJ2-2; weak D call: TRBD2 (6 bases). The CDR3 length is 15 residues. V was shortened by 0 bases and J by 4 bases, with 9 bases between the two germline ends. Looked up from germline, CDR1 is MNHEY and CDR2 is SMNVEV (reference sequence). The CDR3 nucleotides are TGTGCCAGCAGTTTATCAATCGGGGGCACCGGGGAGCTGTTTTTT. Protein product: CASSLSIGGTGELFF.

Of note for this clonotype: Germline is not matched at one junction end, which may reflect a read error. This chain links TRBV10-1 with TRBJ2-6; the D gene is possibly TRBD1 (7 bases). The CDR3 is 15 residues long. Germline lookup yields CDR1 WNHNN and CDR2 SYGVQD (reference sequence). In nucleotides, the CDR3 is TGCGCCAGCAGCGTAGGGGGCGCGGGGTCCAACGACCTGACCTTC. This translates into CASSVGGAGSNDLTF.

The V call is TRBV7-8, the J call TRBJ2-1; D remains ambiguous. The germline gives CDR1 SGHVS, CDR2 FQNEAQ. The CDR3 runs to 15 residues. Trimming took off 5 bases at V and 5 bases at J, with 16 bases between the two ends. This chain's CDR3 is CASSNTVGIHNEQFF. The CDR3 DNA sequence: TGTGCCAGCAGCAATACAGTTGGGATCCACAATGAGCAGTTCTTC.

This clonotype is labeled as medium-sized. J is TRBJ2-1 and V is TRBV6-5, with 7 bases that match TRBD1. The assigned J gene may be wrong: the sequence end matches TRBJ2-7 better. From germline, CDR1 is MNHEY and CDR2 SVGAGI. The CDR3 has 13 amino acids. The chain's CDR3 is CASSYSQGDEQYF. The DNA for the CDR3 is TGTGCCAGCAGTTACTCCCAGGGGGACGAGCAGTACTTC.

At least ten counts were recorded for this clonotype. The gene calls are TRBV27 and TRBJ2-1, with 9 bases identical to TRBD2. The J call may be faulty, since TRBJ2-7 better matches the DNA end. This CDR3 has 16 residues. Germline V gives CDR1 MNHEY, CDR2 SMNVEV (reference sequence). The CDR3 protein is CASSFLAGPHSYEQYF. The CDR3 DNA reads TGTGCCAGCAGTTTTCTAGCGGGACCCCACTCCTACGAGCAGTACTTC.

This clonotype showed up many times. J is TRBJ2-7 and V is TRBV7-9; 9 positions match TRBD1. Germline assignment: CDR1 SEHNR and CDR2 FQNEAQ (reference sequence). The CDR3 contains 12 residues. Trimming at V came to 10 bases and at J to 0 bases, leaving 1 base not matched to a gene. The CDR3: CATQGASYEQYF. CDR3 nucleotides: TGTGCCACACAGGGGGCCTCCTACGAGCAGTACTTC.

With respect to this clonotype: In this CDR3 the conserved last residue, phenylalanine or tryptophan, is missing, so a read error is likely. The chain recombines TRBV6-2 or TRBV6-3 with TRBJ2-1; no firm D call. Germline V CDR1 and CDR2: MNHEY, SVGEGT. Trimming shortened V by 4 bases and J by 1 base, and 11 bases separated the two germline ends. This CDR3 has 15 amino acids. This chain's CDR3 is CASSWLLRSYNEQFS. CDR3 sequence (DNA): TGTGCCAGCAGTTGGCTCCTGAGATCCTACAATGAGCAGTTCTCC.

This clonotype is medium-sized (0.01 to 0.1%) by share. This rearrangement joins TRBV10-3 to TRBJ2-1, with D possibly matching TRBD1 (6 bases). The J call is doubtful: the DNA matches TRBJ2-7 better. Germline CDR1 reads ENHRY; CDR2 reads SYGVKD. The CDR3 runs to 15 residues. The CDR3 coding sequence is TGTGCCATCAGTGATATTCAGGGGATAAACTACGAGCAGTACTTC. Residues: CAISDIQGINYEQYF.

The J gene is TRBJ2-5, the V gene TRBV20-1, with TRBD1 identical over 9 bases. The assigned J gene may be wrong: the sequence end matches TRBJ2-7 better. CDR3 size: 12 residues. Looked up from germline, CDR1 is DFQATT and CDR2 is SNEGSKA (reference sequence). The CDR3 protein is CSAGQGWNEQYF. CDR3 nucleotides: TGCAGCGCAGGACAGGGGTGGAACGAGCAGTACTTC.

This clonotype was observed at least ten times. The chain carries TRBV6-1 and TRBJ2-6; 7 bases match TRBD1. V trimming: 6 bases; J trimming: 0 bases; junction bases outside the gene matches: 14. CDR3 length: 19 amino acids. Germline values: CDR1 MNHNS, CDR2 SASEGT. The CDR3 DNA sequence: TGTGCCAGCAGCCCCAGGACAGGCGCCCCAAGCTCTGGGGCCAACGTCCTGACTTTC. It translates to CASSPRTGAPSSGANVLTF.

This clonotype was seen a handful of times. This chain joins TRBV6-1 and TRBJ2-1, with D perhaps matching TRBD1 (5 bases). The V gene's germline CDR1 is MNHNS and CDR2 SASEGT. The CDR3 consists of 12 residues. Trimming cost V 4 bases and J 8 bases, with 9 bases left between them. The CDR3, as DNA: TGTGCCAGCAGTGTCCAGGGTGATGAGCAGTTCTTC. Translating it yields CASSVQGDEQFF.

V and J are TRBV12-3 or TRBV12-4 and TRBJ2-2; D is perhaps TRBD2 (7 bases). The CDR3 is made up of 15 amino acids. Deletions cut 5 bases from V and 5 bases from J, with 15 bases between. The CDR3 loop reads CASSALGGGTGELFF. The CDR3 nucleotides read TGTGCCAGCAGTGCCCTAGGGGGAGGGACCGGGGAGCTGTTTTTT.

This clonotype appeared a few times. This sequence joins TRBV5-1 and TRBJ1-1; the D gene is possibly TRBD1 (5 bases). CDR3 length equals 17 residues. CDR1 SGHRS and CDR2 YFSETQ come from the germline V gene. V was trimmed by 2 bases and J by 1 base, leaving 18 bases between them. CDR3 in amino acids: CASSFRAPGEENTEAFF. For the CDR3, the DNA is TGCGCCAGCAGCTTTCGGGCACCGGGGGAGGAGAACACTGAAGCTTTCTTT.

Only one count was recorded for this clonotype. The chain uses TRBV6-1 and TRBJ2-2; 10 nucleotides match TRBD2. V gave up 6 bases and J gave up 6 bases; unmatched junction bases: 10. From germline, CDR1 is MNHNS and CDR2 SASEGT. This CDR3 has 16 residues. The CDR3 reads CASRPLAGVGSGELFF. DNA of the CDR3: TGTGCCAGCAGGCCTCTAGCGGGGGTGGGTTCCGGGGAGCTGTTTTTT.